This TCR beta chain was observed in a study of chemoradiotherapy in HPV16-positive cancers. Assay: immunoSEQ multiplex PCR; the TCRdb copy retains only in-frame clones and omits some. This sample has approximately 15,000 clones, with about three quarters found just once. Worth noting for this clone: The antigen remains undetermined.

Repertoires were sampled repeatedly during chemoradiotherapy. Per the germline V gene, CDR1 is MGHRA and CDR2 is YSYEKL. The CDR3 has 14 residues. Trimming took off 4 bases at V and 0 bases at J, with 10 bases between the two ends. General study findings and limits: In HPV16-positive patients, HPV-responsive T-cell expansion tracked better recurrence-free survival.

The J gene is TRBJ2-7, the V gene TRBV4-1; no firm D call. The origin of this receptor is a human donor with HPV-associated anogenital cancer. This specimen was acquired from a patient who underwent chemoradiotherapy. CDR3 residues: CASSPWVSSYEQYF. Written as DNA, the CDR3 is TGCGCCAGCAGCCCTTGGGTGAGCTCCTACGAGCAGTACTTC.